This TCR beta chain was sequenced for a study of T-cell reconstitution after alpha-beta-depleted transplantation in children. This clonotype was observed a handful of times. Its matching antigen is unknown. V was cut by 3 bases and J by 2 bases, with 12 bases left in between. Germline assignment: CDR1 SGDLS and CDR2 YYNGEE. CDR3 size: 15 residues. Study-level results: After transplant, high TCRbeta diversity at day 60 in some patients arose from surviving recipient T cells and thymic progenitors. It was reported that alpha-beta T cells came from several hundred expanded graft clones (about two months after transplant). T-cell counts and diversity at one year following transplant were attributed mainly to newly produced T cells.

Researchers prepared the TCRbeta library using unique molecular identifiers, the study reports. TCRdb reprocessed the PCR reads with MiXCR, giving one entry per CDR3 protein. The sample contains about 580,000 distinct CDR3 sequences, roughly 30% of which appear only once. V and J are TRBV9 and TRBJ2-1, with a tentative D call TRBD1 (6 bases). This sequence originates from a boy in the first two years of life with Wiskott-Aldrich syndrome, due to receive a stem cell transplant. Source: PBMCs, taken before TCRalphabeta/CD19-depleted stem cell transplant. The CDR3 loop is CASSAQGRTYNEQFF. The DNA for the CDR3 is TGTGCCAGCAGCGCACAGGGTCGAACCTACAATGAGCAGTTCTTC. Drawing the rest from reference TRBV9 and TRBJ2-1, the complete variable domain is DSGVTQTPKHLITATGQRVTLRCSPRSGDLSVYWYQQSLDQGLQFLIQYYNGEERAKGNILERFSAQQFPDLHSELNLSSLELGDSALYFCASSAQGRTYNEQFFGPGTRLTVL.